The T cell receptor beta chain described here comes from a study of identical twins. Using its own MiXCR run on the 5' RACE reads, TCRdb lists one record per CDR3 protein. This table holds approximately 150,000 distinct CDR3 sequences, around 3.5% found once. Ten or more counts support this clonotype. Germline CDR1 reads LGHNA; CDR2 reads YNFKEQ. The ends lost 0 bases at V and 3 bases at J; junction bases unmatched: 0. The CDR3 length is 16 residues. The sample comprised memory T cells sorted from blood. The rearrangement joins TRBV4-2 to TRBJ2-4, with TRBD2 identical over 12 bases. This receptor was taken from a man younger than 35 in good health. The CDR3 DNA sequence: TGTGCCAGCAGCCAAGAGACTAGCGGGGGCAAAAACATTCAGTACTTC. Translating it yields CASSQETSGGKNIQYF.